One and the same sample provided the 3 T cell receptor beta chains below, sequenced in a study of T cell repertoires in cytomegalovirus infection. TCRdb redid the calling of the reads with MiXCR, one entry per CDR3 protein. The sample lists approximately 500,000 distinct CDR3 sequences, approximately 10% occurring once. Sequenced material: PBMCs. The receptors were sampled from a human donor in good health (CMV status not recorded). Some clones in this sample may be carry-over from other donors' samples.

About this clonotype itself: This sequence may be a read error, since a much larger clone differs from it by one base. A read error is likely, as this CDR3 ends without the conserved phenylalanine or tryptophan. The CDR3 bases are TGTGCCAGCAGTTTGTTCTCAAACACCGGGGAGCTGTTTATT. Translated, it gives CASSLFSNTGELFI. The chain is built from TRBV12-3 or TRBV12-4 and TRBJ2-2; no reliable D call. This CDR3 region has 14 residues. Trimming shortened V by 3 bases and J by 2 bases, and 7 bases separated the two germline ends.

V gene TRBV28 combines with J gene TRBJ2-7, with 8 bases aligning to TRBD1. The trim removed 5 bases at V and 4 bases at J, leaving 13 bases unmatched. CDR3 length: 16 amino acids. CDR1 is MDHEN and CDR2 is SYDVKM in the germline V gene. The CDR3 sequence: CASSVPWGQGAYEQYF. The DNA for the CDR3 is TGTGCCAGCAGTGTCCCCTGGGGGCAGGGGGCTTACGAGCAGTACTTC.

In this sample, this clonotype turned up many times. CDR3 amino acids: CASSSPYTLGEVTGANVLTF. The CDR3 DNA reads TGTGCCAGCAGCTCGCCCTACACCCTAGGGGAGGTGACTGGGGCCAACGTCCTGACTTTC. The chain uses TRBV7-3 and TRBJ2-6; D may be TRBD2 (6 bases). V shed 4 bases and J shed 2 bases, with 24 bases lying between them. There are 20 residues in the CDR3. Germline CDR1 reads SGHTA; CDR2 reads FQGTGA. Full variable domain (missing parts from reference TRBV7-3 and TRBJ2-6): GAGVSQTPSNKVTEKGKYVELRCDPISGHTALYWYRQSLGQGPEFLIYFQGTGAADDSGLPNDRFFAVRPEGSVSTLKIQRTERGDSAVYLCASSSPYTLGEVTGANVLTFGAGSRLTVL.